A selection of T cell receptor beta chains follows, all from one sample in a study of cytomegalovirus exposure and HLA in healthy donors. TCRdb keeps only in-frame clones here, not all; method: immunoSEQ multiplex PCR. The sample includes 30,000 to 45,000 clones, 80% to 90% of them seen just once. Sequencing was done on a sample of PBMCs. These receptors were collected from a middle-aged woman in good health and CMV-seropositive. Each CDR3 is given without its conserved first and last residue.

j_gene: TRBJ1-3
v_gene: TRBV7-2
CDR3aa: ASSPRESGNTIY

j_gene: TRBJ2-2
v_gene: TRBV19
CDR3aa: ASTPTPNPPGELF

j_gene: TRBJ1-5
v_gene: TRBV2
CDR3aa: ASSEDRGLQPQH

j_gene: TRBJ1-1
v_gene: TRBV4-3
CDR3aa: ASSLGGRGTEAF

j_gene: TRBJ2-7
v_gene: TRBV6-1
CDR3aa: ASGTAPSSYEQY

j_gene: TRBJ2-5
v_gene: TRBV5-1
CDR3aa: ASSRDSSLETQY

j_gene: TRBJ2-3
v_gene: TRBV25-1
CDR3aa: ASSVPGTALAAQY

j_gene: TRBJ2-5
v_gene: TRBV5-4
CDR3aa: ASSNNVETQY

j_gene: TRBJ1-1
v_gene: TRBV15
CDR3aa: ATSIDQGGTEAF

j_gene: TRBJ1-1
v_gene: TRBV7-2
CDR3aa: ASSRRSSGSSSGAF

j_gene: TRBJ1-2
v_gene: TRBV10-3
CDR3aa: AISESGDYGYT

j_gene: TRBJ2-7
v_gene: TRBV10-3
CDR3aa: AIAASGREQY

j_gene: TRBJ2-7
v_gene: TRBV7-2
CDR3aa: ASSSTGGGGHYEQY

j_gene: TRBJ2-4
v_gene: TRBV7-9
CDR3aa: ASSFSDSLTPGAKNIQY